Included here is one T cell receptor (beta chain) sequence, with context. As processed by the authors: The authors estimated nucleated cell counts from reference gene primer amplification. Repertoires were generated with immunoSEQ multiplex PCR, while TCRdb's copy carries only in-frame clones and drops some. The D gene and trimming were derived from the DNA, and the V and J assignments and clone size from that table. The sample shows fewer than 250,000 clones, about 91% of them seen only once. Germline V CDR1 and CDR2: GTSNPN, SVGIG (reference sequence). Trimming took off 4 bases at V and 4 bases at J, with 16 bases between the two ends. The CDR3 contains 14 residues. The sample belongs to a study of blood T cell repertoires in COVID-19. Study-wide context: Samples taken during acute and convalescent COVID-19 were collected in the United States, Italy and Spain. PBMCs, B-cell-depleted T cells, or T cells were the source of the cDNA or gDNA that made up the material.

The sequence came from a woman aged 40 to 50 with acute or convalescent COVID-19. The chain couples TRBV30 to TRBJ1-2; a possible D gene is TRBD1 (5 bases). The material sequenced was peripheral blood. As DNA, the CDR3 is TGTGCCTGGAATGCAGAAGGCAGGGCCTATGGCTACACCTTC. Translation gives CAWNAEGRAYGYTF.